This is a list of T cell receptor beta chains from one sample in a study of CD8+ T cells in alopecia areata. The data were produced by immunoSEQ multiplex PCR, yet TCRdb's version contains in-frame clones alone and is incomplete. This sample carries about 290,000 clones, 58% of them seen once, and the ten largest clones take more than 1.5%. Source: CD4+ T cells sorted from blood, taken at week 24, from a patient treated with tofacitinib. These receptors were obtained from a human donor with alopecia areata. The CDR3 runs from the conserved cysteine through the conserved F or W. Each record gives: V gene, J gene, D gene, clone size, CDR3 protein, CDR3 DNA. A D gene is named only where the DNA matches it firmly. Rows give clone size only sometimes, using once, few, many, or a class for an expanded clone.

TRBV4-1	TRBJ2-5	.	once	CASSQAGTSVETQYF	TGCGCCAGCAGCCAAGCCGGGACGTCGGTAGAGACCCAGTACTTC
TRBV10-3	TRBJ2-2	TRBD1	few	CAILRTGGGTGELFF	TGTGCCATACTTCGGACAGGGGGCGGCACCGGGGAGCTGTTTTTT
TRBV25-1	TRBJ2-2	.	.	CASRGGRDTGELFF	TGTGCCAGCAGAGGGGGACGGGACACCGGGGAGCTGTTTTTT
TRBV2	TRBJ1-1	.	.	CASSSQGNTEAFF	TGTGCCAGCAGTTCACAGGGGAACACTGAAGCTTTCTTT
TRBV30	TRBJ1-2	.	.	CAWRMDLFSFGYTF	TGTGCCTGGAGGATGGACCTCTTCAGCTTTGGCTACACCTTC
TRBV30	TRBJ1-6	.	once	CAWSSNLGTAEALHF	TGTGCCTGGAGTTCAAATCTTGGGACCGCTGAAGCCCTCCACTTT
TRBV18	TRBJ2-1	TRBD1	.	CASSPGQSSYNEQFF	TGTGCCAGCTCACCGGGACAGAGCTCCTACAATGAGCAGTTCTTC
TRBV30	TRBJ1-2	.	.	CAWSVRGLNGTNYGYTF	TGTGCCTGGAGTGTACGTGGGCTTAACGGGACTAACTATGGCTACACCTTC
TRBV4-1	TRBJ1-4	.	.	CASSTPGRHGEKLFF	TGCGCCAGCAGCACGCCAGGGAGGCATGGTGAAAAACTGTTTTTT
TRBV6-5	TRBJ2-5	TRBD2	.	CAGRGSAFEETQYF	TGTGCCGGGAGGGGTTCCGCGTTTGAAGAGACCCAGTACTTC
TRBV30	TRBJ2-7	TRBD2	.	CAWRIPGLAGYEQYF	TGTGCCTGGAGGATACCGGGACTAGCGGGTTACGAGCAGTACTTC
TRBV2	TRBJ2-7	TRBD1	.	CASSEARGEQYF	TGTGCCAGCAGTGAAGCCAGGGGGGAGCAGTACTTC
TRBV28	TRBJ2-4	TRBD1	.	CASSSLRGQLAKNIQYF	TGTGCCAGCAGTTCCCTCCGGGGACAGCTAGCCAAAAACATTCAGTACTTC
TRBV27	TRBJ1-6	.	few	CASMARGSYNSPLHF	TGTGCCAGCATGGCTAGGGGATCCTATAATTCACCCCTCCACTTT
TRBV7-2	TRBJ2-5	.	few	CASSQVGRLQETQYF	TGTGCCAGCAGCCAGGTGGGGCGTCTCCAAGAGACCCAGTACTTC
TRBV30	TRBJ2-3	.	.	CAWNRGQGQDTQYF	TGTGCCTGGAACCGGGGGCAGGGGCAAGATACGCAGTATTTT
TRBV10-3	TRBJ2-7	TRBD2	.	CAIRASGYEQYF	TGTGCCATCAGGGCTAGCGGCTACGAGCAGTACTTC
TRBV4-1	TRBJ1-2	.	few	CASSQSGYGYTF	TGCGCCAGCAGCCAATCTGGCTATGGCTACACCTTC
TRBV14	TRBJ1-2	.	.	CASSLGRAYGYTF	TGTGCCAGCAGCCTCGGCAGGGCCTATGGCTACACCTTC
TRBV27	TRBJ2-5	.	few	CASSFGRTVSQETQYF	TGTGCCAGCAGTTTCGGTAGAACAGTCTCCCAAGAGACCCAGTACTTC
TRBV27	TRBJ1-1	.	few	CASSPRQTREAFF	TGTGCCAGCAGTCCCCGACAGACCCGGGAAGCTTTCTTT
TRBV5-1	TRBJ1-2	.	few	CASSMGGQRYGYTF	TGCGCCAGCAGCATGGGCGGGCAGCGCTATGGCTACACCTTC
TRBV2	TRBJ2-3	.	.	CASNPAGADTQYF	TGTGCCAGCAACCCCGCCGGCGCAGATACGCAGTATTTT
TRBV20-1	TRBJ1-2	.	.	CSASRSYGYTF	TGCAGTGCTAGCAGGTCCTATGGCTACACCTTC
TRBV5-1	TRBJ2-5	TRBD2	.	CASSFLAGREETQYF	TGCGCCAGCAGCTTTCTAGCGGGGAGAGAAGAGACCCAGTACTTC
TRBV7-2	TRBJ2-2	TRBD1	.	CASSWDRLTGELFF	TGTGCCAGCAGCTGGGACAGGCTAACCGGGGAGCTGTTTTTT
TRBV4-2	TRBJ2-5	.	.	CASSQGGAQETQYF	TGTGCCAGCAGCCAAGGAGGGGCCCAAGAGACCCAGTACTTC
TRBV2	TRBJ2-6	.	few	CASFGVRQANVLTF	TGTGCCAGCTTCGGGGTTCGTCAGGCCAACGTCCTGACTTTC
TRBV5-6	TRBJ1-1	TRBD1	.	CASSVRQGTEAFF	TGTGCCAGCAGCGTTCGACAGGGCACTGAAGCTTTCTTT
TRBV28	TRBJ2-1	TRBD2	.	CASLAGGSYNEQFF	TGTGCCAGCCTAGCGGGGGGGTCCTACAATGAGCAGTTCTTC
TRBV25-1	TRBJ1-4	.	.	CASSDTFHQVANEKLFF	TGTGCCAGCAGTGATACATTTCACCAGGTCGCTAATGAAAAACTGTTTTTT
TRBV4-2	TRBJ2-7	.	.	CASSHVSSNDEQYF	TGTGCCAGCAGCCACGTTTCTAGCAACGACGAGCAGTACTTC
TRBV30	TRBJ2-5	TRBD2	.	CASLAGQETQYF	TGTGCCTCACTAGCGGGGCAAGAGACCCAGTACTTC
TRBV27	TRBJ2-5	.	.	CASSYRGAETQYF	TGTGCCAGCAGCTACCGCGGGGCGGAGACCCAGTACTTC
TRBV30	TRBJ1-2	TRBD1	.	CAWSGTGDQANYGYTF	TGTGCCTGGAGTGGGACAGGCGACCAAGCTAACTATGGCTACACCTTC
TRBV2	TRBJ1-1	.	.	CASTGWGTEAFF	TGTGCCAGCACAGGGTGGGGCACTGAAGCTTTCTTT
TRBV5-6	TRBJ1-2	TRBD1	few	CASSWGTGSQGYTF	TGTGCCAGCAGCTGGGGGACAGGGTCGCAGGGCTACACCTTC
TRBV6-5	TRBJ2-5	.	.	CASSYQGRGTQYF	TGTGCCAGCAGTTACCAGGGTCGGGGGACCCAGTACTTC
TRBV14	TRBJ2-2	.	.	CASSQTTKRGNANTGELFF	TGTGCCAGCAGCCAAACAACAAAACGGGGGAACGCGAACACCGGGGAGCTGTTTTTT
TRBV28	TRBJ2-3	.	.	CASSLLGTPRGTQYF	TGTGCCAGCAGTTTATTAGGGACTCCAAGGGGGACGCAGTATTTT
TRBV25-1	TRBJ1-4	.	.	CASSRLRTGEKLFF	TGTGCCAGCAGCCGCCTCCGGACGGGTGAAAAACTGTTTTTT
TRBV4-1	TRBJ2-1	TRBD2	.	CASSQHPPGTSGVLNEQFF	TGCGCCAGCAGCCAACACCCTCCCGGGACTAGCGGGGTCCTCAATGAGCAGTTCTTC
TRBV29-1	TRBJ2-7	TRBD1	.	CSVVDSRDRGIEQYF	TGCAGCGTTGTTGACTCCCGGGACAGGGGGATCGAGCAGTACTTC
TRBV16	TRBJ2-1	.	few	CASSQFGYNEQFF	TGTGCCAGCAGCCAATTTGGTTACAATGAGCAGTTCTTC
TRBV7-2	TRBJ2-6	.	.	CASSPQGPGANVLTF	TGTGCCAGCAGCCCACAGGGTCCTGGGGCCAACGTCCTGACTTTC
TRBV25-1	TRBJ1-2	.	.	CASSRGYGYTF	TGTGCCAGCAGTCGCGGCTATGGCTACACCTTC
TRBV6-5	TRBJ2-3	.	.	CASRTSTGTDTQYF	TGTGCCAGCAGAACCTCGACAGGCACAGATACGCAGTATTTT
TRBV12-5	TRBJ2-7	.	.	CAPPPEQYF	TGTGCTCCGCCCCCCGAGCAGTACTTC
TRBV7-6	TRBJ2-5	.	.	CASSLAATNWGQETQYF	TGTGCCAGCAGCTTAGCCGCAACAAACTGGGGTCAAGAGACCCAGTACTTC
TRBV9	TRBJ2-5	.	.	CASSEDALLPSRETQYF	TGTGCCAGCAGCGAGGACGCCCTTCTGCCATCTCGAGAGACCCAGTACTTC
TRBV7-9	TRBJ2-3	.	few	CASSLGSSKQYF	TGTGCCAGCAGCTTAGGGTCGTCAAAGCAGTATTTT
TRBV25-1	TRBJ2-5	.	few	CASSETGVLMETQYF	TGTGCCAGCAGTGAGACGGGAGTTCTAATGGAGACCCAGTACTTC
TRBV5-1	TRBJ1-1	.	once	CASSFGQMGAEAFF	TGCGCCAGCAGCTTTGGACAGATGGGGGCTGAAGCTTTCTTT
TRBV2	TRBJ2-3	TRBD2	.	CASALAGVTDTQYF	TGTGCCAGCGCCCTAGCGGGGGTTACAGATACGCAGTATTTT
TRBV28	TRBJ1-1	.	.	CASNTPPTPNTEAFF	TGTGCCAGCAATACGCCGCCCACCCCGAACACTGAAGCTTTCTTT
TRBV4-1	TRBJ1-2	.	.	CASSQDRDRPYGYTF	TGCGCCAGCAGCCAAGATCGAGACAGACCCTATGGCTACACCTTC
TRBV6-5	TRBJ1-6	.	.	CASSYSGQDNSPLHF	TGTGCCAGCAGTTACTCAGGACAAGATAATTCACCCCTCCACTTT
TRBV27	TRBJ2-7	TRBD1	.	CASSPPGQGFLYEQYF	TGTGCCAGCAGTCCCCCAGGACAGGGCTTCCTCTACGAGCAGTACTTC
TRBV2	TRBJ2-7	TRBD2	.	CASNAGGARYEQYF	TGTGCCAGCAACGCGGGAGGGGCCCGCTACGAGCAGTACTTC